What follows describes a single TCR beta chain. Its antigen is not identified. V lost 5 bases and J lost 4; bases outside the gene matches: 10. The CDR3 covers 15 residues. Germline values: CDR1 MGHRA, CDR2 YSYEKL. Sampling times: baseline, cycle 4 day 1, cycle 7 day 1. TCRdb keeps only in-frame clones here, not all; method: immunoSEQ multiplex PCR. Of some 57,000 clones listed, about nine tenths are singletons. This sample is drawn from a study of OX40 agonist ivuxolimab in advanced cancers. Study details: Patients took ivuxolimab, an agonistic anti-OX40 (CD134) antibody.

Study-wide points: Among expanded peripheral T cells, antigen specificity went undetermined. Circulating CD4+ and CD8+ T cells showed clonal expansion by week 6 at 0.1 to 3.0 mg/kg.

The TCR was taken from an adult with an advanced solid tumor such as melanoma, head and neck, liver or kidney cancer. This chain uses TRBV4-1 with TRBJ2-7; TRBD2 agrees at 8 bases. The material sequenced was CD4+ or CD8+ T cells sorted from blood, taken in a trial of the OX40 agonist ivuxolimab. The CDR3 is CASSSGVAGPYEQYF. CDR3 coding DNA: TGCGCCAGCAGCTCTGGTGTAGCGGGACCGTACGAGCAGTACTTC.